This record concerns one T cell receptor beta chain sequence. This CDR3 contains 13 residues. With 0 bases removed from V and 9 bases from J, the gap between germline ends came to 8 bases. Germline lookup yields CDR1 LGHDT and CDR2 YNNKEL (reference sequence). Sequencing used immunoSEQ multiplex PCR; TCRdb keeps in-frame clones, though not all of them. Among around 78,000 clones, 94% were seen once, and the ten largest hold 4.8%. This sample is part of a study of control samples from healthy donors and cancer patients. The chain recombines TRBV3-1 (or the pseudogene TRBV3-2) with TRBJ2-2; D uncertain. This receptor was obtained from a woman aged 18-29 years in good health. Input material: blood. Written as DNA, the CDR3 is TGTGCCAGCAGCCAAGATTCCTTCCGGGAGCTGTTTTTT. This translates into CASSQDSFRELFF.